The clone carrying this T cell receptor (beta chain) was seen a few times. Its target is unknown. This record belongs to a study of T cells in Graves' hyperthyroidism and ophthalmopathy. Study-wide results and limits: For ophthalmopathy, model prediction preceded onset by a median about six months. Most thyroid clonotypes expanded above 0.001 appeared in blood too.

Enrolled ophthalmopathy patients presented with a Clinical Activity Score of at least 3, a NOSPECS grade of at least 4, and disease duration under 3 months. The germline CDR1 and CDR2 sequences are SNHLY and FYNNEI. This CDR3 has 14 amino acids. V was shortened by 8 bases and J by 0 bases, with 10 bases between the two germline ends. TCR beta CDR3 region amplification was performed from RNA transcripts. Using the HTBI primer set, a first-round RT-PCR was run on the TCR CDR3. TCRdb passed the multiplex PCR reads through MiXCR, listing each CDR3 protein once. The sample carries approximately 380,000 distinct CDR3 sequences, over 12% recorded once.

The sequencing input was blood. The clonotype comes from a man aged 50 or older with Graves' ophthalmopathy. The chain joins TRBV2 to TRBJ2-2; no clear D. CDR3 sequence reads: CASLPDTNTGELFF. DNA for the CDR3: TGTGCCAGCTTGCCAGATACGAACACCGGGGAGCTGTTTTTT.